Sequencing of this T cell receptor beta chain was carried out in a study of cytomegalovirus exposure and HLA in healthy donors. On the study more broadly: Earlier findings included nearly 120 million unique TCR beta sequences obtained from 180 million or so T cells.

As concerns this clone: Its antigen is unidentified.

This CDR3 comprises 15 residues. CDR1 and CDR2 from the germline V gene are MNHNY and SVGAGI (reference sequence). The ends were cut back, 3 bases at V and 1 base at J, with 9 bases in the middle. Broader study findings: Confirmation was obtained in vitro that a few CMV-associated chains are specific for CMV antigens. When presence/absence was analysed, sequencing depth was taken to be roughly uniform across donors. For most TCR beta V segments, an earlier analysis put the productive rate at about 87% or about 30% of the time.

The PCR employed 60 Vbeta primers together with 13 Jbeta primers. The assay was immunoSEQ multiplex PCR, and TCRdb's table has in-frame clones only and misses some. Of roughly 160,000 clones in the sample, 84% were seen once. This receptor was identified in a boy aged 2 to 9 in good health and CMV-seronegative. The chain uses TRBV6-6 and TRBJ2-2, with D possibly being TRBD2 (5 bases). The sequencing sample was made of PBMCs. CDR3 nucleotide sequence: TGTGCCAGCAGTTATCTCGGGGAGAACACCGGGGAGCTGTTTTTT. Its translation: CASSYLGENTGELFF.